This entry features one TCR beta chain sequence. The sample is drawn from a study of blood T cell repertoires in COVID-19. The data were produced by immunoSEQ multiplex PCR, yet TCRdb's version contains in-frame clones alone and is incomplete. The profile shows about 76,000 clones, around 83% of them singletons. V dropped 1 base and J dropped 3 bases, with 9 bases sitting between them. CDR3 size: 14 residues. The germline CDR1 and CDR2 sequences are MGHRA and YSYEKL. The chain uses TRBV4-1 and TRBJ1-1; a weak D match, TRBD1 (5 bases). The sample comprised peripheral blood. This TCR came from a human donor in a cohort sampled during active COVID-19. CDR3 DNA: TGCGCCAGCAGCCAAGGCGGACAAGACACTGAAGCTTTCTTT. Protein sequence: CASSQGGQDTEAFF.